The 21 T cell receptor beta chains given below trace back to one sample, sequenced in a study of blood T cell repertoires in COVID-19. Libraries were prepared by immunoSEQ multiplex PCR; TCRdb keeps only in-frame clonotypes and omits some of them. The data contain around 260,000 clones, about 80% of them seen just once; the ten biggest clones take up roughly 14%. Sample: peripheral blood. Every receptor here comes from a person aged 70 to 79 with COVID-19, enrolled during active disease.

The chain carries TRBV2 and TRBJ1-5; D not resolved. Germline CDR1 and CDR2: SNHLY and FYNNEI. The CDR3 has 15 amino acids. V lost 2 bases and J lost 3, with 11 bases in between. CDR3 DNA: TGTGCCAGCAGTGAAAGGCGAGGGTCCAATCAGCCCCAGCATTTT. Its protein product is CASSERRGSNQPQHF.

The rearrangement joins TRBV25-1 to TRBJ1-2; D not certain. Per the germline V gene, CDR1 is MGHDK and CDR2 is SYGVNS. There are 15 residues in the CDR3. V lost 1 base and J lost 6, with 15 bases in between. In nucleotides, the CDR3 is TGTGCCAGCAGTGAATCTGGCAGGAAGATTAATGGCTACACCTTC. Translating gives CASSESGRKINGYTF.

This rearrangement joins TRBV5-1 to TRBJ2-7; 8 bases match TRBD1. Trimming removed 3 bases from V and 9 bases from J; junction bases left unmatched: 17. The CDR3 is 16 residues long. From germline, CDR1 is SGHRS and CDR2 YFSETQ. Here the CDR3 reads CASSSAPDRDLRAQYF. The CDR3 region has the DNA TGCGCCAGCAGCTCAGCCCCGGACAGGGACCTTCGCGCGCAGTACTTC.

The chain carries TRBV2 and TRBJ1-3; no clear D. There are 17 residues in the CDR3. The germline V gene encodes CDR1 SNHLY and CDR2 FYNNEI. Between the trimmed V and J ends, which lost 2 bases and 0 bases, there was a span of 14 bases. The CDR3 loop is CASSENPGRYSGNTIYF. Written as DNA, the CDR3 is TGTGCCAGCAGTGAAAATCCCGGGAGATACTCTGGAAACACCATATATTTT.

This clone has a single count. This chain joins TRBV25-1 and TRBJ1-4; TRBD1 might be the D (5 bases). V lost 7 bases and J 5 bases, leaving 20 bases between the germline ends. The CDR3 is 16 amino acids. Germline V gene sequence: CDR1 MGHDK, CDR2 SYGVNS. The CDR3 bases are TGTGCCAGCACGGATACAGGAAGGGTGGCAAATGAAAAACTGTTTTTT. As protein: CASTDTGRVANEKLFF.

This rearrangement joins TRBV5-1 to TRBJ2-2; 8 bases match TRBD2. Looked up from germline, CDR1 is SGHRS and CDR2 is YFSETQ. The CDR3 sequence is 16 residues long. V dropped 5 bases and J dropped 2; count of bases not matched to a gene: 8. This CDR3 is CASRPGAGANTGELFF. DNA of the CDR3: TGCGCCAGCAGACCAGGAGCGGGAGCCAACACCGGGGAGCTGTTTTTT. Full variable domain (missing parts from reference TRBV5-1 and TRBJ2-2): KAGVTQTPRYLIKTRGQQVTLSCSPISGHRSVSWYQQTPGQGLQFLFEYFSETQRNKGNFPGRFSGRQFSNSRSEMNVSTLELGDSALYLCASRPGAGANTGELFFGEGSRLTVL.

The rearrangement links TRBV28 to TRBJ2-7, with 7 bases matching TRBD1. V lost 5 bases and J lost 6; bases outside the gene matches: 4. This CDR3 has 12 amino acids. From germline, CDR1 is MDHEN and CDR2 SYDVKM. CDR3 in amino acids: CASSIQGREQYF. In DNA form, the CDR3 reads TGTGCCAGCAGTATACAGGGGCGCGAGCAGTACTTC.

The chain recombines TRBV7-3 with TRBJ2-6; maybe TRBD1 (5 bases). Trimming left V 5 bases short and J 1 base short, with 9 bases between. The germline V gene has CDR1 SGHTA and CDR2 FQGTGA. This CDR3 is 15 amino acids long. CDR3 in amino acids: CASSPGKSGANVLTF. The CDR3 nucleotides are TGTGCCAGCAGCCCAGGGAAGTCTGGGGCCAACGTCCTGACTTTC.

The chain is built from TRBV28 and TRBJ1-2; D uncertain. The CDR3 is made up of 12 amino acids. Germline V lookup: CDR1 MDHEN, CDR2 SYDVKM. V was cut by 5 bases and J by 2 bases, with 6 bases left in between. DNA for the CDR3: TGTGCCAGCAGTGACACCAACTATGGCTACACCTTC. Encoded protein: CASSDTNYGYTF.

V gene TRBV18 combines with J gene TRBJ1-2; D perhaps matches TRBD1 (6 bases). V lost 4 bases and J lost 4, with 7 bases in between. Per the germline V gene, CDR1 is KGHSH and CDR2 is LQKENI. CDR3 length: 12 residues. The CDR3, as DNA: TGTGCCAGCTCACGGGACACCTATGGCTACACCTTC. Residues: CASSRDTYGYTF.

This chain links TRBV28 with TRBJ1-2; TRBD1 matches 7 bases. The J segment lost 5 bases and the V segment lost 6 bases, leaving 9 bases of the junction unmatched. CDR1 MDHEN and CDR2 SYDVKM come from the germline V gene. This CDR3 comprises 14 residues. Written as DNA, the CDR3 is TGTGCCAGCAGCTTACGAACAGGGGATTATGGCTACACCTTC. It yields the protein CASSLRTGDYGYTF.

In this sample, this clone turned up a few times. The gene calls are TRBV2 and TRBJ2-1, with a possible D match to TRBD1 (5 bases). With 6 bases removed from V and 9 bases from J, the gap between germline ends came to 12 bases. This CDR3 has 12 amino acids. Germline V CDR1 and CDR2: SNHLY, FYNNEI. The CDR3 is CASRGRRGEQFF. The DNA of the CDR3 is TGTGCCAGCAGGGGCCGAAGGGGTGAGCAGTTCTTC. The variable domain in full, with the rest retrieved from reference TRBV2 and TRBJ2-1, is EPEVTQTPSHQVTQMGQEVILRCVPISNHLYFYWYRQILGQKVEFLVSFYNNEISEKSEIFDDQFSVERPDGSNFTLKIRSTKLEDSAMYFCASRGRRGEQFFGPGTRLTVL.

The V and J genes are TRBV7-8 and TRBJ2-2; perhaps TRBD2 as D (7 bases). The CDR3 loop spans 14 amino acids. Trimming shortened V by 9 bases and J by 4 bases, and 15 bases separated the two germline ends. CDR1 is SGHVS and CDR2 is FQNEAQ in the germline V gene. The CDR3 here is CASTYREGTGELFF. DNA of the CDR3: TGTGCCAGTACGTACAGGGAGGGCACCGGGGAGCTGTTTTTT.

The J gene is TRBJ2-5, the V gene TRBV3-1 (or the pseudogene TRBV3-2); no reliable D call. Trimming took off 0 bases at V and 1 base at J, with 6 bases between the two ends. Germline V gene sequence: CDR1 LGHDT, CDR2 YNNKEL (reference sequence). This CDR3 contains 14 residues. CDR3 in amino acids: CASSQDLSQETQYF. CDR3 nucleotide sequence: TGTGCCAGCAGCCAAGATCTTAGCCAAGAGACCCAGTACTTC.

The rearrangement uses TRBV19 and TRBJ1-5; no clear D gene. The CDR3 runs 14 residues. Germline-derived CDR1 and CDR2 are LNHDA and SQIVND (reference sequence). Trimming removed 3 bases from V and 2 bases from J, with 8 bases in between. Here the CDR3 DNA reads TGTGCCAGTAGTATCTATCAGGGCAATCAGCCCCAGCATTTT. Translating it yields CASSIYQGNQPQHF. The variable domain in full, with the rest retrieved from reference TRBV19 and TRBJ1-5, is DGGITQSPKYLFRKEGQNVTLSCEQNLNHDAMYWYRQDPGQGLRLIYYSQIVNDFQKGDIAEGYSVSREKKESFPLTVTSAQKNPTAFYLCASSIYQGNQPQHFGDGTRLSIL.

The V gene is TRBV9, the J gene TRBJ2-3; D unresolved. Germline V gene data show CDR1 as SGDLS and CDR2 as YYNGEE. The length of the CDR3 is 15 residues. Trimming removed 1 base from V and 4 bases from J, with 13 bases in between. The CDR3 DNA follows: TGTGCCAGCAGCGTATCTTTTTTAGCAGCAGATACGCAGTATTTT. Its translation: CASSVSFLAADTQYF.

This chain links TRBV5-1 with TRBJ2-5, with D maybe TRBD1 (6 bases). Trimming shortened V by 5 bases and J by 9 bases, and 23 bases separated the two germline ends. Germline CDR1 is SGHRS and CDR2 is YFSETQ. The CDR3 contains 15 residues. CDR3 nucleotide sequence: TGCGCCAGCAGATACCAGCCAGGGGATTCCGGGGCCCAGTACTTC. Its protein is CASRYQPGDSGAQYF.

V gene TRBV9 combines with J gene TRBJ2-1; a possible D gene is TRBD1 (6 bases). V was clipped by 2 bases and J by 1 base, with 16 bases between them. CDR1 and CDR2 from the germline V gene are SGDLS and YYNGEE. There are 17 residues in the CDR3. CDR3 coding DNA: TGTGCCAGCAGCGTTGGGCCAGGGGTTCCTTCCTACAATGAGCAGTTCTTC. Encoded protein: CASSVGPGVPSYNEQFF.

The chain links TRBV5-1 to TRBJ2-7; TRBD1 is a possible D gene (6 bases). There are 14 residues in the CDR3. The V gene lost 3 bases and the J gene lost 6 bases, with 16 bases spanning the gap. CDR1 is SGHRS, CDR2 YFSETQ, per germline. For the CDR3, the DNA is TGCGCCAGCAGCTCCTGGAGCAGGGGCGGCGAGCAGTACTTC. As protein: CASSSWSRGGEQYF.

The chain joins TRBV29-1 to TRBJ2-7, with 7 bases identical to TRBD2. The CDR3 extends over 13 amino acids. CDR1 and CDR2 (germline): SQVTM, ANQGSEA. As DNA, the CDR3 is TGCAGTGCTAGCGGATGGGGCTCCTACGAGCAGTACTTC. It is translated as CSASGWGSYEQYF.

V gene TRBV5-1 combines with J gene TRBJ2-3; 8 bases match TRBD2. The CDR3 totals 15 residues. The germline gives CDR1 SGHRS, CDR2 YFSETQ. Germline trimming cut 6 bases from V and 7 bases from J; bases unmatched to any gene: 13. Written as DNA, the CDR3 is TGCGCCAGCACCTGGGGGCGGGGGGCAGAGCATACGCAGTATTTT. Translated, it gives CASTWGRGAEHTQYF.